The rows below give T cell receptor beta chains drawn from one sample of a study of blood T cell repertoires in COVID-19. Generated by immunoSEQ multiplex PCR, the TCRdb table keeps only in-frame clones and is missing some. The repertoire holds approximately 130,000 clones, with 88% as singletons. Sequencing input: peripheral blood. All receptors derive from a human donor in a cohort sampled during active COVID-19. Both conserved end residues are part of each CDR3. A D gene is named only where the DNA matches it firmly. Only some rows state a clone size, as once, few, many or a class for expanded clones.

CASRGTGAYNEQFF	TGTGCCAGCAGAGGGACAGGGGCATACAATGAGCAGTTCTTC	TRBD1	TRBV4-2	.	TRBJ2-1
CASSRDSPPWDTQYF	TGCGCCAGCTCACGGGACAGCCCTCCCTGGGATACGCAGTATTTT	TRBD1	TRBV5-1	.	TRBJ2-3
CASSLVAGSYEQYF	TGCGCCAGCAGCTTGGTTGCGGGTTCCTACGAGCAGTACTTC	.	TRBV5-1	once	TRBJ2-7
CASSQDPTDSYEQYF	TGCGCCAGCAGCCAAGACCCAACTGATTCCTACGAGCAGTACTTC	.	TRBV4-1	.	TRBJ2-7
CASSSGQEQYF	TGTGCCAGCAGCTCAGGACAGGAGCAGTACTTC	.	TRBV5-4	.	TRBJ2-7
CAISESGTSGNGGSYNEQFF	TGTGCCATCAGTGAGTCCGGGACTAGCGGGAATGGTGGGTCCTACAATGAGCAGTTCTTC	TRBD2	TRBV10-3	.	TRBJ2-1
CASSLGGQPDNEQFF	TGTGCCAGCAGCCTGGGCGGGCAGCCCGACAATGAGCAGTTCTTC	.	TRBV4-2	.	TRBJ2-1
CASSATGNSPLHF	TGTGCCAGCAGCGCCACAGGGAATTCACCCCTCCACTTT	.	TRBV7-6	.	TRBJ1-6
CASSYGQGPGELFF	TGCGCCAGCAGCTACGGGCAGGGTCCCGGGGAGCTGTTTTTT	.	TRBV5-1	.	TRBJ2-2
CASSRGPGDTGELFF	TGCGCCAGCAGTCGGGGGCCAGGAGACACCGGGGAGCTGTTTTTT	.	TRBV23-1	.	TRBJ2-2
CASSGGLPGTDTQYF	TGTGCCAGTAGTGGCGGTCTCCCGGGCACAGATACGCAGTATTTT	.	TRBV19	.	TRBJ2-3
CASRVQGEPLHF	TGTGCCAGCAGGGTACAGGGGGAGCCCCTCCACTTT	TRBD1	TRBV6-5	.	TRBJ1-6
CASSEAGTSTYEQYF	TGTGCCAGTAGTGAAGCCGGGACTTCGACCTACGAGCAGTACTTC	.	TRBV19	.	TRBJ2-7
CASSPSLRTSGNTIYF	TGTGCCAGCAGTCCTTCCCTTCGGACTTCTGGAAACACCATATATTTT	.	TRBV27	once	TRBJ1-3
CASSPRAVSYEQYF	TGTGCCAGCAGCCCGCGGGCGGTGTCGTACGAGCAGTACTTC	.	TRBV7-2	.	TRBJ2-7
CASSLALDREIDTQYF	TGTGCCAGCAGCTTAGCCCTCGACAGGGAAATAGATACGCAGTATTTT	TRBD1	TRBV7-2	.	TRBJ2-3
CASSRGLVTNEQFF	TGCGCCAGCAGTAGGGGACTAGTCACGAATGAGCAGTTCTTC	TRBD2	TRBV5-1	.	TRBJ2-1
CASSRTGRAYGYTF	TGTGCCAGCAGCCGGACAGGACGAGCCTATGGCTACACCTTC	TRBD1	TRBV7-9	.	TRBJ1-2
CATWDRVYTGELFF	TGTGCCACATGGGACAGGGTTTACACCGGGGAGCTGTTTTTT	TRBD1	TRBV28	.	TRBJ2-2
CASSRQVGLLLETQYF	TGTGCCAGCAGCCGCCAAGTGGGACTTCTCTTAGAGACCCAGTACTTC	.	TRBV11-1	.	TRBJ2-5
CALGGGDWVYNEQFF	TGTGCCTTGGGTGGAGGGGACTGGGTATACAATGAGCAGTTCTTC	.	TRBV30	.	TRBJ2-1
CASSLGGAGADEQYF	TGTGCCAGCAGCTTGGGTGGGGCAGGGGCGGACGAGCAGTACTTC	.	TRBV7-6	.	TRBJ2-7
CATSEVPGLARNTDTQYF	TGTGCCACCAGTGAGGTCCCGGGACTAGCGCGAAACACAGATACGCAGTATTTT	TRBD2	TRBV24-1	.	TRBJ2-3
CASAPPYEQYF	TGTGCCAGCGCGCCGCCGTACGAGCAGTACTTC	.	TRBV5-6	.	TRBJ2-7
CASTPTSGIYNEQFF	TGTGCCAGCACCCCGACTAGCGGAATCTACAATGAGCAGTTCTTC	TRBD2	TRBV3-1/TRBV3-2	.	TRBJ2-1
CASSPRSGSAGELFF	TGTGCCAGCAGCCCTCGGTCAGGGTCAGCCGGGGAGCTGTTTTTT	.	TRBV5-4	.	TRBJ2-2
CASGPIDSNQPQHF	TGTGCCAGCGGGCCGATCGATAGCAATCAGCCCCAGCATTTT	.	TRBV6-5	.	TRBJ1-5
CASSFILAGSSYLGPYEQYF	TGTGCCAGCAGTTTTATTTTGGCAGGTTCGTCGTACCTTGGCCCCTACGAGCAGTACTTC	.	TRBV28	.	TRBJ2-7
CASSFAGTFIDNEQFF	TGTGCCAGCAGTTTTGCCGGGACTTTCATTGACAATGAGCAGTTCTTC	.	TRBV27	once	TRBJ2-1
CASSSGAGTGSGYEQYF	TGCGCCAGCAGCTCCGGGGCCGGGACAGGGAGTGGGTACGAGCAGTACTTC	TRBD1	TRBV5-1	.	TRBJ2-7
CASSFLTGGPPEQYF	TGTGCCAGCAGCTTTTTAACGGGAGGGCCCCCCGAGCAGTACTTC	TRBD2	TRBV7-2	.	TRBJ2-7
CASSSPYSGANVLTF	TGTGCCAGCAGTAGCCCGTACTCTGGGGCCAACGTCCTGACTTTC	.	TRBV28	once	TRBJ2-6
CASSHGRVMFF	TGTGCCAGCAGCCATGGCAGGGTAATGTTCTTC	.	TRBV4-2	.	TRBJ2-1
CASRGAIYNEQFF	TGTGCCAGCAGGGGGGCTATCTACAATGAGCAGTTCTTC	.	TRBV6-5	.	TRBJ2-1
CASSEAFPGLREAGYTF	TGTGCCAGCAGTGAAGCGTTCCCCGGACTGAGGGAAGCTGGCTACACCTTC	.	TRBV2	.	TRBJ1-2
CASSAATGITNEKLFF	TGTGCCAGCAGCGCGGCAACAGGGATCACTAATGAAAAACTGTTTTTT	.	TRBV9	.	TRBJ1-4
CASSLSTVNTEAFF	TGTGCCAGCAGCTTAAGCACGGTGAACACTGAAGCTTTCTTT	.	TRBV11-1	.	TRBJ1-1
CASSLGLAGGFTYEQYF	TGTGCCAGCAGCTTGGGACTAGCGGGGGGGTTTACCTACGAGCAGTACTTC	TRBD2	TRBV13	once	TRBJ2-7
CASSPGQAANYGYTF	TGTGCCAGCAGCCCCGGACAGGCAGCTAACTATGGCTACACCTTC	TRBD1	TRBV5-6	.	TRBJ1-2
CASRLTGGETQYF	TGCGCCAGCAGGCTAACAGGGGGCGAGACCCAGTACTTC	TRBD1	TRBV4-1	.	TRBJ2-5